Listed here are 9 T cell receptor beta chains from one sample, sequenced in a study of cytomegalovirus exposure and HLA in healthy donors. The table came from immunoSEQ multiplex PCR; TCRdb's copy has only in-frame clones and leaves some out. This table has about 160,000 clones, around 96% appearing once. The source material was PBMCs. The receptor source for this set is a woman younger than 30 in good health and CMV-seronegative.

The rearrangement uses TRBV7-9 and TRBJ1-1, with TRBD1 identical over 7 bases. V shed 4 bases, J shed 6 bases, and the junction held 8 bases outside the gene matches. The germline V gene encodes CDR1 SEHNR and CDR2 FQNEAQ (reference sequence). This CDR3 spans 14 amino acids. The CDR3 here is CASSYRGSSSEAFF. The DNA for the CDR3 is TGTGCCAGCAGCTACAGGGGATCATCCTCTGAAGCTTTCTTT.

The genes are TRBV7-6 and TRBJ2-2; TRBD2 is a possible D gene (6 bases). Germline V gene lookup returns CDR1 SGHVS and CDR2 FNYEAQ. The CDR3 sequence is 15 residues long. The V end was cut by 5 bases, the J end by 3 bases, with 13 bases between. CDR3 loop: CASSVGTGYTGELFF. DNA for the CDR3: TGTGCCAGCAGCGTCGGGACTGGCTACACCGGGGAGCTGTTTTTT.

This clone occurred a few times. In the same sample, other DNA sequences code for this CDR3. V gene TRBV4-3 combines with J gene TRBJ2-3, with TRBD1 matching 12 bases. After removal of 3 bases from V and 3 bases from J, the junction contained 1 base not matched to a gene. Looked up from germline, CDR1 is LGHNA and CDR2 is YSLEER. The CDR3 spans 15 residues. The CDR3 loop reads CASSQGQGATDTQYF. CDR3 coding DNA: TGCGCCAGCAGCCAGGGACAGGGGGCGACAGATACGCAGTATTTT.

The chain has TRBV5-1 and TRBJ2-7; D might be TRBD2 (5 bases). The germline gives CDR1 SGHRS, CDR2 YFSETQ. V was shortened by 1 base and J by 3 bases, with 11 bases between the two germline ends. The CDR3 totals 14 residues. The CDR3, as DNA: TGCGCCAGCAGCTTGCGTGTTGGGAGCTACGAGCAGTACTTC. It codes for CASSLRVGSYEQYF.

This rearrangement joins TRBV27 to TRBJ2-7; D may be TRBD2 (5 bases). CDR1 and CDR2 from the germline V gene are MNHEY and SMNVEV (reference sequence). V shed 7 bases and J shed 1 base, with 14 bases lying between them. CDR3 length: 14 residues. DNA for the CDR3: TGTGCCAGCACTCTAAACCGGGGATCCTACGAGCAGTACTTC. It translates to CASTLNRGSYEQYF.

The J gene is TRBJ2-7, the V gene TRBV19; possible D gene TRBD2, 7 bases. Germline-derived CDR1 and CDR2 are LNHDA and SQIVND (reference sequence). The CDR3 length is 15 residues. V lost 4 bases to trimming and J lost 3 bases, with 16 bases between them. In DNA form, the CDR3 reads TGTGCCAGTAGTAGGGGTCGGGGGGCAAGCTACGAGCAGTACTTC. This gives the protein CASSRGRGASYEQYF.

The chain has TRBV2 and TRBJ1-2, with D perhaps matching TRBD1 (6 bases). V was clipped by 10 bases and J by 8 bases, with 17 bases between them. Germline V gene lookup returns CDR1 SNHLY and CDR2 FYNNEI. This CDR3 is built from 12 residues. CDR3: CATTRGFVGYTF. The CDR3 coding sequence is TGTGCCACAACAAGGGGGTTTGTGGGCTACACCTTC.

The CDR3 reads CASSLVGNGKETQYF. DNA for the CDR3: TGTGCCAGCAGCTTAGTCGGTAACGGGAAAGAGACCCAGTACTTC. The V gene is TRBV7-6, the J gene TRBJ2-5, with TRBD2 as a possible D gene (5 bases). The V gene's germline CDR1 is SGHVS and CDR2 FNYEAQ. V lost 1 base, J lost 3 bases, and 12 bases lay in between. The CDR3 is made up of 15 amino acids. The variable domain in full, completed from reference TRBV7-6 and TRBJ2-5, reads GAGVSQSPRYKVTKRGQDVALRCDPISGHVSLYWYRQALGQGPEFLTYFNYEAQQDKSGLPNDRFSAERPEGSISTLTIQRTEQRDSAMYRCASSLVGNGKETQYFGPGTRLLVL.

The rearrangement uses TRBV9 and TRBJ1-4; D call uncertain. V lost 0 bases, J lost 3 bases, and 12 bases lay in between. In germline, CDR1 is SGDLS, CDR2 YYNGEE. This CDR3 is 16 amino acids long. The CDR3: CASSVGATAPNEKLFF. In DNA, the CDR3 is TGTGCCAGCAGCGTAGGGGCTACGGCGCCTAATGAAAAACTGTTTTTT.